Sequencing of this T cell receptor (beta chain) was carried out in a study of blood T cell repertoires in COVID-19 (dated by TCRdb to the early 2020s). At the level of the whole study: Samples from collaborators originated in the United States, Italy and Spain and spanned both the acute and convalescent phases of COVID-19. The material from the prospective study consisted of cDNA or gDNA derived from T cells, B-cell-depleted T cells, or PBMCs. The dataset comprised deeply sampled blood TCRbeta repertoires from subjects exposed to, actively infected with, or recovered from COVID-19. The repertoires were released in a freely available public database intended as a resource for research on the immune response to SARS-CoV-2. Samples came from the ongoing ImmuneRACE study (first 160 participants) plus 1,254 subjects from 6 global collaborators. Nearly every sample came with metadata listing a de-identified subject ID, COVID-19 status, age in years and sex. Where available, HLA class I and class II types were taken from metadata supplied by the sample provider and were not determined by assay-based typing. The study at large found these results: Clinical and demographic metadata were provided uncurated, with the amount varying by source and participant.

Whole blood was collected in K2EDTA tubes by collaborating institutions according to the institutions' own protocols. For TCRbeta analysis, collaborators shipped samples as frozen whole blood, isolated PBMCs, or DNA extracted from either of those sample types. The immunoSEQ Assay, a bias-controlled multiplex PCR, was used to amplify TCRbeta CDR3 regions from genomic DNA. Regarding the original processing steps: The number of nucleated cells in each sample was estimated from the amplification of reference gene primers within the assay. Sequence reads were collapsed and filtered to measure the absolute abundance of every unique TCRbeta CDR3 rearrangement. For each sample, productive Simpson clonality was calculated by taking the square root of Simpson's diversity index across productive rearrangements. TCRdb stores this immuneACCESS table with in-frame sequences only. Part of the clones is absent; in the studies checked, under half of the shortfall reflects unresolved V genes, and no reason is known for the rest. The V and J calls and the clone size are those of that table, but D and trimming were determined from the DNA. The sample table shows tens of thousands of clones, and 85% are seen once. In total, the top ten clones hold roughly 5% of the sample.

Worth noting for this clone: The specificity of this receptor is unknown. Per-base qualities were not stored, and no clone one base away is much larger.

V lost 10 bases and J lost 4 bases; the stretch between them is 10 bases long. According to the germline V gene (reference sequence), CDR1 reads LNHDA and CDR2 reads SQIVND. Measured from the cysteine to the phenylalanine, the CDR3 is 11 residues long. Of the read, only the CDR3 DNA is kept; its 33 bases are in frame from base 1. This sequence uses TRBV19 and TRBJ1-1; TRBD1 is perhaps the D gene, given 5 matching bases. The source material was peripheral blood. This receptor was taken from a man aged 50 to 60 with active COVID-19. The sequenced DNA: TGTGCCACCTCCGGGGGCACTGAAGCTTTCTTT. This encodes CATSGGTEAFF.